The rows below give T cell receptor beta chains drawn from one sample of a study of blood T cell repertoires in COVID-19. Sequenced by immunoSEQ multiplex PCR; TCRdb stores in-frame clones only, minus some. The sample includes about 87,000 clones, nearly 90% seen only once; the top ten take 5.2%. The specimen sequenced was peripheral blood. The receptors originated from a woman aged 80 or older with active COVID-19. The CDR3 runs from the conserved cysteine through the conserved F or W. Fields, in order: J gene, D gene, V gene, clone size, CDR3 protein, CDR3 DNA. D genes are given only for firm matches. Where a row states a size, it is once, few, many or the class of an expanded clone; other rows omit it.

J: TRBJ1-2
D: TRBD1
V: TRBV10-3
size: -
CDR3: CAISGTGGVYGYTF
DNA: TGTGCCATCAGTGGGACAGGGGGAGTCTATGGCTACACCTTC

J: TRBJ2-5
D: TRBD2
V: TRBV28
size: -
CDR3: CASSLSGTSPETQYF
DNA: TGTGCCAGCAGTTTATCCGGGACTAGTCCGGAGACCCAGTACTTC

J: TRBJ1-4
D: -
V: TRBV14
size: -
CDR3: CASSQQGFGKLFF
DNA: TGTGCCAGCAGCCAGCAGGGGTTCGGAAAACTGTTTTTT

J: TRBJ2-7
D: -
V: TRBV15
size: -
CDR3: CATSSQGRGSYEQYF
DNA: TGTGCCACCAGCAGCCAGGGTCGAGGTTCCTACGAGCAGTACTTC

J: TRBJ2-7
D: -
V: TRBV5-6
size: -
CDR3: CASSWRAYEQYF
DNA: TGTGCCAGCAGTTGGAGAGCCTACGAGCAGTACTTC

J: TRBJ2-2
D: -
V: TRBV7-6
size: -
CDR3: CASSPPGGNTGELFF
DNA: TGTGCCAGCAGCCCCCCCGGGGGTAACACCGGGGAGCTGTTTTTT

J: TRBJ2-7
D: -
V: TRBV28
size: -
CDR3: CASSWRGTALYEQYF
DNA: TGTGCCAGCAGCTGGAGGGGGACAGCTCTCTACGAGCAGTACTTC

J: TRBJ1-1
D: -
V: TRBV7-3
size: -
CDR3: CASSLDRNTEAFF
DNA: TGTGCCAGCAGCCTCGATAGGAACACTGAAGCTTTCTTT

J: TRBJ2-1
D: -
V: TRBV6-5
size: once
CDR3: CASSQGPWQFF
DNA: TGTGCCAGCAGTCAGGGGCCCTGGCAGTTCTTC

J: TRBJ2-3
D: TRBD2
V: TRBV12-3/TRBV12-4
size: -
CDR3: CASCGSATDTQYF
DNA: TGTGCCAGCTGCGGGAGCGCCACAGATACGCAGTATTTT

J: TRBJ1-2
D: -
V: TRBV3-1/TRBV3-2
size: once
CDR3: CASSQGRAVYGYTF
DNA: TGTGCCAGCAGCCAAGGCAGGGCCGTCTATGGCTACACCTTC

J: TRBJ2-3
D: TRBD2
V: TRBV7-2
size: few
CDR3: CASSVQAGGTDTQYF
DNA: TGTGCCAGCAGCGTTCAAGCGGGAGGAACAGATACGCAGTATTTT

J: TRBJ1-6
D: -
V: TRBV19
size: once
CDR3: CASSIPGLNSPLHF
DNA: TGTGCCAGTAGTATCCCGGGACTAAATTCACCCCTCCACTTT

J: TRBJ2-5
D: -
V: TRBV5-6
size: -
CDR3: CASSFYFQETQYF
DNA: TGTGCCAGCAGCTTTTACTTTCAAGAGACCCAGTACTTC

J: TRBJ2-7
D: TRBD1
V: TRBV11-1
size: -
CDR3: CASSREGQGIDEQYF
DNA: TGTGCCAGCAGCCGAGAGGGACAGGGGATCGACGAGCAGTACTTC

J: TRBJ2-7
D: TRBD2
V: TRBV28
size: -
CDR3: CASEALTSGRYEQYF
DNA: TGTGCCAGCGAGGCCCTTACTAGCGGGAGGTACGAGCAGTACTTC

J: TRBJ2-3
D: -
V: TRBV21-1
size: -
CDR3: CASSARRLAGGTDTQYF
DNA: TGTGCCAGCAGCGCCCGACGTTTAGCGGGGGGCACAGATACGCAGTATTTT

J: TRBJ1-1
D: TRBD1
V: TRBV3-1/TRBV3-2
size: -
CDR3: CASSQSTGGNAFF
DNA: TGTGCCAGCAGCCAATCGACAGGGGGCAACGCTTTCTTT

J: TRBJ2-3
D: -
V: TRBV25-1
size: once
CDR3: CASTGQRTDTQYF
DNA: TGTGCCAGCACCGGACAGCGCACAGATACGCAGTATTTT

J: TRBJ2-1
D: TRBD2
V: TRBV9
size: -
CDR3: CASSGGTSGSWAYNEQFF
DNA: TGTGCCAGCAGCGGCGGGACTAGCGGGAGTTGGGCCTACAATGAGCAGTTCTTC

J: TRBJ1-2
D: -
V: TRBV4-3
size: -
CDR3: CASSHVTGDYGYTF
DNA: TGCGCCAGCAGCCACGTGACAGGTGACTATGGCTACACCTTC

J: TRBJ1-2
D: TRBD1
V: TRBV28
size: -
CDR3: CASSSPWTGSAGYTF
DNA: TGTGCCAGCAGTTCCCCATGGACAGGGTCCGCTGGCTACACCTTC

J: TRBJ1-6
D: TRBD1
V: TRBV6-6
size: -
CDR3: CASSSLDRGDAPLHF
DNA: TGTGCCAGCAGTTCGTTGGACAGGGGTGACGCACCCCTCCACTTT

J: TRBJ1-4
D: TRBD1
V: TRBV6-6
size: -
CDR3: CASSYPGTGDEKLFF
DNA: TGTGCCAGCAGTTACCCCGGGACAGGGGATGAAAAACTGTTTTTT

J: TRBJ2-7
D: -
V: TRBV28
size: -
CDR3: CARGLKYEQYF
DNA: TGTGCCAGGGGGCTAAAGTACGAGCAGTACTTC

J: TRBJ2-2
D: TRBD2
V: TRBV5-1
size: -
CDR3: CASSPSSGRADGELFF
DNA: TGCGCCAGCAGCCCCTCTAGCGGGAGGGCCGACGGGGAGCTGTTTTTT

J: TRBJ2-7
D: TRBD2
V: TRBV11-2
size: once
CDR3: CASSPGLADYEQYF
DNA: TGTGCCAGCAGCCCGGGACTAGCGGACTACGAGCAGTACTTC

J: TRBJ1-3
D: -
V: TRBV28
size: -
CDR3: CASTGATVGNTIYF
DNA: TGTGCCAGCACCGGAGCGACTGTAGGAAACACCATATATTTT

J: TRBJ2-7
D: -
V: TRBV12-3/TRBV12-4
size: few
CDR3: CASSLGRYEQYF
DNA: TGTGCCAGCAGTTTAGGCAGGTACGAGCAGTACTTC

J: TRBJ1-4
D: TRBD1
V: TRBV6-1
size: -
CDR3: CASREQGASEKLFF
DNA: TGTGCCAGCAGGGAACAGGGGGCTAGCGAAAAACTGTTTTTT

J: TRBJ2-7
D: TRBD2
V: TRBV6-5
size: -
CDR3: CASSPGLAAYEQYF
DNA: TGTGCCAGCAGCCCCGGACTAGCCGCCTACGAGCAGTACTTC

J: TRBJ1-2
D: -
V: TRBV10-1
size: -
CDR3: CASSEVTGWGYTF
DNA: TGCGCCAGCAGTGAGGTCACAGGGTGGGGCTACACCTTC

J: TRBJ2-1
D: TRBD2
V: TRBV7-2
size: -
CDR3: CASSLVASGLANNEQFF
DNA: TGTGCCAGCAGCTTAGTAGCTTCGGGACTAGCCAACAATGAGCAGTTCTTC

J: TRBJ2-3
D: TRBD1
V: TRBV24-1
size: -
CDR3: CATSDPGTGDTTDTQYF
DNA: TGTGCCACCAGTGACCCTGGGACAGGGGATACGACAGATACGCAGTATTTT

J: TRBJ2-7
D: -
V: TRBV15
size: few
CDR3: CATSSRVTGTEQYF
DNA: TGTGCCACCAGCAGCAGAGTGACAGGTACCGAGCAGTACTTC

J: TRBJ2-7
D: -
V: TRBV4-2
size: -
CDR3: CASSQNTADSPMAYEQYF
DNA: TGTGCCAGCAGCCAGAATACCGCGGACTCCCCTATGGCCTACGAGCAGTACTTC

J: TRBJ2-5
D: TRBD1
V: TRBV4-3
size: -
CDR3: CASSQDTGQGAETQYF
DNA: TGCGCCAGCAGCCAAGACACGGGACAGGGGGCAGAGACCCAGTACTTC

J: TRBJ1-1
D: -
V: TRBV23-1
size: -
CDR3: CASSPPTSLNTEAFF
DNA: TGCGCCAGCAGTCCCCCGACAAGCCTGAACACTGAAGCTTTCTTT

J: TRBJ2-7
D: TRBD1
V: TRBV11-2
size: -
CDR3: CASSLARTGRYEQYF
DNA: TGTGCCAGCAGCCTAGCCCGGACAGGGCGATACGAGCAGTACTTC

J: TRBJ1-2
D: -
V: TRBV3-1/TRBV3-2
size: -
CDR3: CASSPGGRIYGYTF
DNA: TGTGCCAGCAGCCCCGGGGGACGGATCTATGGCTACACCTTC

J: TRBJ1-5
D: -
V: TRBV28
size: -
CDR3: CASSTGNLYQPQHF
DNA: TGTGCCAGCAGTACAGGGAATCTCTATCAGCCCCAGCATTTT

J: TRBJ2-3
D: -
V: TRBV28
size: -
CDR3: CASSLSPGQTSTDTQYF
DNA: TGTGCCAGCAGTTTATCCCCGGGACAAACTAGCACAGATACGCAGTATTTT

J: TRBJ1-4
D: -
V: TRBV9
size: -
CDR3: CASSQTTGTTEKLFF
DNA: TGTGCCAGCAGCCAGACGACAGGTACAACTGAAAAACTGTTTTTT

J: TRBJ2-1
D: TRBD2
V: TRBV29-1
size: few
CDR3: CSVDRGGRSEQFF
DNA: TGCAGCGTTGACCGGGGCGGGAGAAGTGAGCAGTTCTTC

J: TRBJ1-6
D: -
V: TRBV18
size: few
CDR3: CASSPLAREAPLHF
DNA: TGTGCCAGCTCACCACTTGCCAGGGAGGCACCCCTCCACTTT

J: TRBJ2-7
D: TRBD2
V: TRBV3-1/TRBV3-2
size: -
CDR3: CASSLETSGGVGQYF
DNA: TGTGCCAGCAGCCTTGAGACTAGCGGAGGAGTAGGGCAGTACTTC

J: TRBJ1-1
D: -
V: TRBV27
size: -
CDR3: CASKSTDEAFF
DNA: TGTGCCAGCAAATCGACAGATGAAGCTTTCTTT

J: TRBJ2-7
D: TRBD1
V: TRBV5-4
size: -
CDR3: CASRDRQGDSYEQYF
DNA: TGTGCCAGCCGAGATCGACAGGGAGACTCCTACGAGCAGTACTTC

J: TRBJ2-3
D: -
V: TRBV3-1/TRBV3-2
size: -
CDR3: CASSQGVSAASTDTQYF
DNA: TGTGCCAGCAGCCAAGGGGTTAGCGCCGCTAGCACAGATACGCAGTATTTT

J: TRBJ2-3
D: TRBD2
V: TRBV18
size: -
CDR3: CASSPGGLAPDTQYF
DNA: TGTGCCAGCTCCCCCGGCGGACTAGCCCCAGATACGCAGTATTTT

J: TRBJ1-2
D: -
V: TRBV28
size: few
CDR3: CASRLPGLAAYTF
DNA: TGTGCCAGCAGACTACCGGGACTTGCGGCCTACACCTTC

J: TRBJ2-7
D: TRBD2
V: TRBV7-9
size: -
CDR3: CASSQGGRGYEQYF
DNA: TGTGCCAGCAGCCAAGGAGGGAGGGGCTACGAGCAGTACTTC